Shown below are 14 T cell receptor beta chains from a single sample sequenced in a study of long-term antiretroviral therapy in people with HIV. Running of the v3.0 immunoSEQ assay took place at survey level. The method was immunoSEQ multiplex PCR; TCRdb's version includes in-frame clones alone and lacks a portion of them. The sample contains tens of thousands of clones, 80% to 95% of which appear only once. Material: unsorted PBMCs, obtained 5 to 5.5 years after starting antiretroviral therapy. These receptors all come from a middle-aged woman with HIV.

This chain joins TRBV5-6 and TRBJ2-7; no clear D gene. V gave up 4 bases and J gave up 0 bases, with 17 bases separating them. The CDR3 consists of 16 residues. Germline-derived CDR1 and CDR2 are SGHDT and YYEEEE. The CDR3 sequence is CASSPMGVQSSYEQYF. CDR3 bases: TGTGCCAGCAGCCCTATGGGTGTCCAAAGCTCCTACGAGCAGTACTTC.

V is TRBV30 and J is TRBJ1-3; D not certain. V was shortened by 6 bases and J by 4 bases, with 16 bases between the two germline ends. CDR3 size: 14 residues. From germline, CDR1 is GTSNPN and CDR2 SVGIG (reference sequence). CDR3 amino acids: CACPASFGGNTIYF. CDR3 nucleotides: TGTGCCTGCCCAGCGTCCTTCGGAGGAAACACCATATATTTT.

CDR3 DNA: TGTGCCAGTAGTCTGAGACTAGTAGGCACAGATACGCAGTATTTT. Residues: CASSLRLVGTDTQYF. The J gene is TRBJ2-3, the V gene TRBV19; possible D gene TRBD2, 6 bases. This CDR3 has 15 residues. V gave up 5 bases and J gave up 1 base, with 13 bases separating them. The germline gives CDR1 LNHDA, CDR2 SQIVND (reference sequence).

V and J are TRBV6-5 and TRBJ1-3; D not resolved. Trimming took off 4 bases at V and 0 bases at J, with 4 bases between the two ends. The CDR3 length is 13 residues. Germline V lookup: CDR1 MNHEY, CDR2 SVGAGI. This CDR3 reads CASSLYSGNTIYF. In nucleotides, the CDR3 is TGTGCCAGCAGTTTGTACTCTGGAAACACCATATATTTT.

The CDR3 coding sequence is TGTGCCTGGAGTCCTCTGACTAGCGGGAGCAGGGCCGGGGAGCTGTTTTTT. Protein: CAWSPLTSGSRAGELFF. The chain combines TRBV30 with TRBJ2-2; 12 bases align to TRBD2. Losses at the gene ends were 2 bases for V and 6 bases for J; bases not matched to a gene: 10. CDR1 and CDR2 (germline): GTSNPN, SVGIG (reference sequence). The CDR3 has 17 residues.

CDR3 in amino acids: CASSLAQGWVGYTF. The CDR3 nucleotides are TGCGCCAGCAGCTTGGCTCAGGGATGGGTAGGCTACACCTTC. The rearrangement joins TRBV5-1 to TRBJ1-2, with D possibly being TRBD1 (5 bases). The CDR3 length is 14 residues. Germline assignment: CDR1 SGHRS and CDR2 YFSETQ. V lost 0 bases, J lost 8 bases, and 14 bases lay in between.

This chain uses TRBV4-2 with TRBJ1-2; 7 bases map to TRBD1. This CDR3 has 16 residues. Germline values: CDR1 LGHNA, CDR2 YNFKEQ. After removal of 8 bases from V and 6 bases from J, the junction contained 18 bases not matched to a gene. Here the CDR3 DNA reads TGTGCCAGCGACCAAGACCCGATGGGACAGACTAATGGCTACACCTTC. This sequence encodes CASDQDPMGQTNGYTF.

Turning to this clone: Given the absence of the conserved phenylalanine or tryptophan at the CDR3 end, a read error is likely. Because the CDR3's place on the DNA is in doubt, the DNA is left out and the CDR3 is given as listed by TCRdb. This chain connects TRBV5-5 to TRBJ1-4. The CDR3 is 17 amino acids in total, end residues counted. Germline V gene lookup returns CDR1 SGHKS and CDR2 YYEKEE (reference sequence). This chain's CDR3 is CASSLDLASDGLWTGSL.

J is TRBJ1-1 and V is TRBV18; D uncertain. V lost 5 bases to trimming and J lost 1 base, with 11 bases between them. Germline V gives CDR1 KGHSH, CDR2 LQKENI. This CDR3 is built from 14 residues. The CDR3 region is CASSSWATNTEAFF. CDR3 DNA: TGTGCCAGCTCATCCTGGGCCACGAACACTGAAGCTTTCTTT.

J is TRBJ1-5 and V is TRBV5-1, with D perhaps matching TRBD1 (5 bases). With 4 bases removed from V and 4 bases from J, the gap between germline ends came to 15 bases. Germline CDR1 is SGHRS and CDR2 is YFSETQ. The CDR3 extends over 15 amino acids. The CDR3 region is CASSRDSSSNQPQHF. The CDR3 bases are TGCGCCAGCAGCCGCGACAGTTCTTCGAATCAGCCCCAGCATTTT.

The V gene is TRBV30, the J gene TRBJ1-3; D is possibly TRBD1 (6 bases). The ends were cut back, 5 bases at V and 0 bases at J, with 17 bases in the middle. CDR3 size: 16 residues. The germline V gene has CDR1 GTSNPN and CDR2 SVGIG (reference sequence). The CDR3: CAWCPSRGHSGNTIYF. In DNA form, the CDR3 reads TGTGCCTGGTGTCCCTCCCGGGGACACTCTGGAAACACCATATATTTT.

CDR3 loop: CASRRGLKINYGYTF. In DNA form, the CDR3 reads TGTGCCAGCAGGCGAGGCTTAAAGATTAACTATGGCTACACCTTC. J is TRBJ1-2 and V is TRBV6-5; no firm D call. V lost 6 bases and J lost 1, with 15 bases in between. The germline CDR1 and CDR2 sequences are MNHEY and SVGAGI. The CDR3 contains 15 residues.

This sequence joins TRBV7-8 and TRBJ2-7; D ambiguous. Trimming removed 4 bases from V and 7 bases from J, with 8 bases in between. Looked up from germline, CDR1 is SGHVS and CDR2 is FQNEAQ. The CDR3 has 11 residues. CDR3 region: CASSWGGEQYF. CDR3 bases: TGTGCCAGCAGCTGGGGTGGAGAGCAGTACTTC.

The rearrangement joins TRBV4-3 to TRBJ1-2, with 9 nucleotides matching TRBD1. The germline V gene has CDR1 LGHNA and CDR2 YSLEER. The V and J ends lost 5 bases and 4 bases, in that order; junction bases with no gene match: 8. The CDR3 has 15 residues. This CDR3 is CASSGTGSEAYGYTF. The CDR3 DNA reads TGCGCCAGCAGCGGGACAGGGAGCGAGGCCTATGGCTACACCTTC.